The next 22 T cell receptor beta chains were all read from a single sample in a study of blood T cells in healthy people across ages. A second PCR of 7 to 11 cycles used a sample-barcoded 5' primer and a J-beta primer mix. TCRdb redid the calling of the 5' RACE reads with MiXCR, one entry per CDR3 protein. Counted here are roughly 700,000 distinct CDR3 sequences, around 45% occurring once; the ten biggest clones make up under 35%. Material for sequencing was blood. The receptors shown here come from a woman in her sixties in good health.

V is TRBV24-1 and J is TRBJ2-1, with a possible D match to TRBD2 (6 bases). This CDR3 is 16 amino acids long. The V end was cut by 3 bases, the J end by 7 bases, with 18 bases between. CDR1 KGHDR and CDR2 SFDVKD come from the germline V gene. The CDR3 bases are TGTGCCACCAGTGATCAATTTAGGGACGGAGGGAATGAGCAGTTCTTC. Translation: CATSDQFRDGGNEQFF.

This clonotype has ten or more counts. The V and J genes are TRBV10-3 and TRBJ2-5; D remains ambiguous. The CDR3 loop spans 12 amino acids. Germline V gene data show CDR1 as ENHRY and CDR2 as SYGVKD. Trimming pared 6 bases from V and 0 bases from J, leaving 5 bases between. CDR3 coding DNA: TGTGCCATCAGGGTGGACCAAGAGACCCAGTACTTC. Its protein is CAIRVDQETQYF.

The chain joins TRBV28 to TRBJ2-1; 9 bases match TRBD1. Trimming took 3 bases from V and 9 from J; bases not matched to a gene: 12. This CDR3 is built from 16 residues. The germline CDR1 and CDR2 sequences are MDHEN and SYDVKM. CDR3 DNA sequence: TGTGCCAGCAGTTTGGCTGGACAGGGGATGTTGATTGAGCAGTTCTTC. Amino acids: CASSLAGQGMLIEQFF.

In its sample, this clonotype was seen a few times. This chain connects TRBV6-6 to TRBJ2-5; TRBD1 agrees at 7 bases. The CDR3 runs to 15 residues. The V gene end was trimmed by 2 bases and the J gene end by 2 bases; junction bases not matched to a gene: 5. CDR1 MNHNY and CDR2 SVGAGI come from the germline V gene (reference sequence). CDR3 loop: CASSYPGQFQETQYF. The DNA for the CDR3 is TGTGCCAGCAGTTACCCGGGACAGTTTCAAGAGACCCAGTACTTC.

The table lists this clonotype with a few counts. The chain has TRBV25-1 and TRBJ2-7; tentative D call: TRBD2 (6 bases). Germline CDR1 is MGHDK and CDR2 is SYGVNS. Trimming pared 3 bases from V and 8 bases from J, leaving 11 bases between. The CDR3 length is 12 residues. The CDR3 sequence is CASSERLEKQYF. In DNA, the CDR3 is TGTGCCAGCAGTGAGAGACTAGAAAAGCAGTACTTC.

This chain joins TRBV2 and TRBJ2-5; D is undetermined. V dropped 2 bases and J dropped 11 bases, with 21 bases sitting between them. Germline-derived CDR1 and CDR2 are SNHLY and FYNNEI. CDR3 length: 15 residues. CDR3 residues: CASSESRPTLNEQYF. In DNA, the CDR3 is TGTGCCAGCAGTGAATCGCGGCCCACCCTCAATGAGCAGTACTTC. The full variable domain, its missing parts supplied by reference TRBV2 and TRBJ2-5, is EPEVTQTPSHQVTQMGQEVILRCVPISNHLYFYWYRQILGQKVEFLVSFYNNEISEKSEIFDDQFSVERPDGSNFTLKIRSTKLEDSAMYFCASSESRPTLNEQYFGPGTRLLVL.

A note on this clonotype: At one of its ends the junction is not consistent with the germline gene, which may arise from a read error. The gene calls are TRBV12-3 or TRBV12-4 and TRBJ2-5; D is unclear. CDR3 length: 14 amino acids. The CDR3 region is CASSLRAALETRYF. The CDR3 DNA is TGTGCCAGCAGTTTACGGGCAGCCTTAGAGACCCGGTACTTC.

This clonotype turned up a few times. The gene calls are TRBV20-1 and TRBJ2-5; TRBD2 matches at 11 bases. The V gene end was trimmed by 3 bases and the J gene end by 3 bases; junction bases not matched to a gene: 3. The CDR3 totals 14 residues. Germline V gene lookup returns CDR1 DFQATT and CDR2 SNEGSKA (reference sequence). CDR3 loop: CSARLLAGEETQYF. DNA for the CDR3: TGCAGTGCTAGGTTACTAGCGGGAGAAGAGACCCAGTACTTC.

The chain has TRBV20-1 and TRBJ2-7; 8 bases are shared with TRBD2. V shed 6 bases, J shed 4 bases, and the junction held 8 bases outside the gene matches. Germline assignment: CDR1 DFQATT and CDR2 SNEGSKA (reference sequence). This CDR3 region has 13 residues. The CDR3, as DNA: TGCAGTGCACAGGGTAGCGGGATTTACGAGCAGTACTTC. This sequence encodes CSAQGSGIYEQYF.

This clonotype was detected only a few times. This chain connects TRBV15 to TRBJ2-5, with D possibly being TRBD1 (5 bases). Trimming removed 5 bases from V and 5 bases from J, with 12 bases in between. In germline, CDR1 is LNHNV, CDR2 YYDKDF (reference sequence). The CDR3 extends over 13 amino acids. CDR3 region: CATSYGAVETQYF. CDR3 nucleotide sequence: TGTGCCACCAGCTATGGGGCGGTGGAGACCCAGTACTTC.

This chain joins TRBV18 and TRBJ2-1; no definite D call. V dropped 3 bases and J dropped 0 bases, with 12 bases sitting between them. This CDR3 is built from 16 residues. Germline assignment: CDR1 KGHSH and CDR2 LQKENI. CDR3 DNA sequence: TGTGCCAGCTCACCCCTAGAGAAAGGCTCCTACAATGAGCAGTTCTTC. The encoded protein is CASSPLEKGSYNEQFF.

The J gene is TRBJ2-3, the V gene TRBV20-1; 15 bases agree with TRBD2. Trimming took 4 bases from V and 8 from J; bases not matched to a gene: 10. The V gene's germline CDR1 is DFQATT and CDR2 SNEGSKA (reference sequence). The CDR3 totals 16 residues. The CDR3 spells CSANYGLAGGGGTQYF. The DNA of the CDR3 is TGCAGTGCTAACTACGGACTAGCGGGAGGGGGTGGTACGCAGTATTTT.

The gene calls are TRBV20-1 and TRBJ2-5; D unclear. Between the trimmed V and J ends, which lost 0 bases and 5 bases, there was a span of 16 bases. CDR3 length equals 15 residues. The germline CDR1 and CDR2 sequences are DFQATT and SNEGSKA (reference sequence). CDR3 sequence (DNA): TGCAGTGCTAGAGACCTAACACTGGGGAAGGAGACCCAGTACTTC. Its protein product is CSARDLTLGKETQYF.

This clonotype has just a few counts. The chain is built from TRBV6-2 or TRBV6-3 and TRBJ2-5, with 8 nucleotides matching TRBD1. Looked up from germline, CDR1 is MNHEY and CDR2 is SVGEGT. With 7 bases clipped from V and 4 bases from J, the junction kept 5 bases outside the gene matches. The CDR3 totals 13 residues. The chain's CDR3 is CASTYRGVETQYF. The CDR3 nucleotides are TGTGCCAGCACCTACAGGGGGGTAGAGACCCAGTACTTC.

In this sample, this clonotype turned up many times. The CDR3 bases are TGCAGCGTGGGGGGAGCGGGAGGGAATTTGCGTGAGCAGTTCTTC. It yields the protein CSVGGAGGNLREQFF. This sequence joins TRBV29-1 and TRBJ2-1; 10 nucleotides align to TRBD2. With 6 bases clipped from V and 9 bases from J, the junction kept 14 bases outside the gene matches. This CDR3 contains 15 residues. Germline V lookup: CDR1 SQVTM, CDR2 ANQGSEA.

This clonotype was observed many times. The V call is TRBV5-1, the J call TRBJ2-3, with D possibly TRBD2 on 5 matching bases. From germline, CDR1 is SGHRS and CDR2 YFSETQ. V lost 0 bases, J lost 6 bases, and 11 bases lay in between. The CDR3 totals 14 residues. The CDR3 protein is CASSLERAADTQYF. The CDR3, as DNA: TGCGCCAGCAGCTTGGAGAGGGCGGCGGATACGCAGTATTTT. Full variable domain (remainder filled in from reference TRBV5-1 and TRBJ2-3): KAGVTQTPRYLIKTRGQQVTLSCSPISGHRSVSWYQQTPGQGLQFLFEYFSETQRNKGNFPGRFSGRQFSNSRSEMNVSTLELGDSALYLCASSLERAADTQYFGPGTRLTVL.

The V call is TRBV7-2, the J call TRBJ1-2; D possibly corresponds to TRBD1 (6 bases). The CDR3 is 16 amino acids. Germline loops: CDR1 SGHTA, CDR2 FQGNSA. Trimming left V 0 bases short and J 7 bases short, with 18 bases between. The CDR3 DNA sequence: TGTGCCAGCAGCTTAGCGTTCGGGACAAGAGACTGTGGCTACACCTTC. Translated: CASSLAFGTRDCGYTF.

This clonotype was picked up a small number of times. The genes are TRBV20-1 and TRBJ1-1; TRBD1 aligns across 12 bases. The CDR3 runs 15 residues. CDR1 is DFQATT and CDR2 is SNEGSKA in the germline V gene (reference sequence). The J segment lost 6 bases and the V segment lost 6 bases, leaving 11 bases of the junction unmatched. The CDR3 reads CSAETGTGGASEAFF. CDR3 nucleotide sequence: TGCAGTGCCGAAACCGGGACAGGGGGCGCTTCTGAAGCTTTCTTT.

Only a few counts were recorded for this clonotype. A junction end diverges from the germline sequence, so it may reflect a read error. The chain has TRBV5-1 and TRBJ1-2; TRBD1 matches at 9 bases. The germline V gene has CDR1 SGHRS and CDR2 YFSETQ. The CDR3 is 15 amino acids. CDR3 bases: TGTGCCAGCAGCTTAGGCGGACAGGGGAACTATGGCTACACCTTC. It encodes CASSLGGQGNYGYTF.

There are many counts of this clonotype. The chain combines TRBV6-2 or TRBV6-3 with TRBJ2-3; no reliable D call. Germline-derived CDR1 and CDR2 are MNHEY and SVGEGT. The CDR3 contains 11 residues. Trimming took off 2 bases at V and 6 bases at J, with 3 bases between the two ends. The CDR3 DNA reads as TGTGCCAGCAGTTACCCGGATACGCAGTATTTT. This codes for CASSYPDTQYF.

This clonotype was observed a handful of times. The chain recombines TRBV6-2 or TRBV6-3 with TRBJ2-7; D uncertain. The CDR3 consists of 14 residues. Trimming left V 5 bases short and J 12 bases short, with 23 bases between. The V gene's germline CDR1 is MNHEY and CDR2 SVGEGT. DNA of the CDR3: TGTGCCAGCAGTCTCCGGGCCTCCCTAAGTGCGCGGTACTTC. It yields the protein CASSLRASLSARYF.

The chain has TRBV9 and TRBJ2-7; 12 bases map to TRBD2. CDR1 and CDR2 (germline): SGDLS, YYNGEE. Trimming cost V 4 bases and J 5 bases; bases outside gene matches: 7. This CDR3 has 15 amino acids. CDR3 sequence (DNA): TGTGCCAGCAGCCTTGGACTAGCGGGAATCCACGAGCAGTACTTC. Encoded protein: CASSLGLAGIHEQYF.